Below, 20 T cell receptor beta chains from the same sample are listed, as sequenced in a study of shared clonotypes between healthy human individuals. Method: immunoSEQ multiplex PCR; TCRdb's copy keeps in-frame clones and lacks some. Of roughly 1,100,000 clones listed, about 74% are singletons. Input material: memory CD4+ T cells sorted from blood. Subset reported: CD45RA-negative fraction. The receptors originated from a man aged 18 to 30 in good health.

In regard to this clone: Different DNA sequences within this sample yield the same CDR3. This rearrangement joins TRBV10-3 to TRBJ2-5; D may be TRBD2 (7 bases). The CDR3 has 15 amino acids. From germline, CDR1 is ENHRY and CDR2 SYGVKD. Trimming pared 0 bases from V and 4 bases from J, leaving 12 bases between. In nucleotides, the CDR3 is TGTGCCATCAGTGAGTCTGGGGGGGGGCTAGAGACCCAGTACTTC. The encoded protein is CAISESGGGLETQYF.

The chain employs TRBV5-4 and TRBJ2-1; TRBD1 or TRBD2 may be the D gene (6 bases each). Trimming removed 2 bases at V and 0 bases at J, with 24 bases between. CDR1 and CDR2 (germline): SGHNT, YYREEE (reference sequence). The CDR3 has 20 residues. The CDR3 sequence is CASSLLAGVPYGGSYNEQFF. The CDR3 DNA is TGTGCCAGCAGCTTACTAGCAGGGGTGCCCTATGGTGGCTCCTACAATGAGCAGTTCTTC. The full variable domain, with the rest looked up from reference TRBV5-4 and TRBJ2-1, is ETGVTQSPTHLIKTRGQQVTLRCSSQSGHNTVSWYQQALGQGPQFIFQYYREEENGRGNFPPRFSGLQFPNYSSELNVNALELDDSALYLCASSLLAGVPYGGSYNEQFFGPGTRLTVL.

This chain links TRBV2 with TRBJ2-5; 8 bases map to TRBD2. Germline trimming cut 0 bases from V and 4 bases from J; bases unmatched to any gene: 10. Germline CDR1 is SNHLY and CDR2 is FYNNEI. This CDR3 has 17 residues. CDR3 amino acids: CASSEARTGGGRETQYF. The CDR3 nucleotides are TGTGCCAGCAGTGAAGCGCGAACCGGGGGGGGAAGAGAGACCCAGTACTTC.

This chain connects TRBV9 to TRBJ2-2; no definite D call. The CDR3 loop spans 14 amino acids. Germline assignment: CDR1 SGDLS and CDR2 YYNGEE. V was clipped by 0 bases and J by 2 bases, with 5 bases between them. CDR3 in DNA: TGTGCCAGCAGCGTAGCAGATAACACCGGGGAGCTGTTTTTT. Translating gives CASSVADNTGELFF. Complete variable domain (other parts from reference TRBV9 and TRBJ2-2): DSGVTQTPKHLITATGQRVTLRCSPRSGDLSVYWYQQSLDQGLQFLIQYYNGEERAKGNILERFSAQQFPDLHSELNLSSLELGDSALYFCASSVADNTGELFFGEGSRLTVL.

The table lists this clone with a count of one. The genes are TRBV28 and TRBJ2-2; D is uncertain. Germline V CDR1 and CDR2: MDHEN, SYDVKM. CDR3 size: 13 residues. The CDR3 sequence: CALSSSHTGELFF. The CDR3 DNA sequence: TGTGCACTGAGCAGCTCCCATACCGGGGAGCTGTTTTTT. Complete variable domain (other parts from reference TRBV28 and TRBJ2-2): DVKVTQSSRYLVKRTGEKVFLECVQDMDHENMFWYRQDPGLGLRLIYFSYDVKMKEKGDIPEGYSVSREKKERFSLILESASTNQTSMYLCALSSSHTGELFFGEGSRLTVL.

As concerns this clone: Other DNA sequences in the same sample also yield this CDR3. The V call is TRBV4-3, the J call TRBJ2-3; D not resolved. Germline V lookup: CDR1 LGHNA, CDR2 YSLEER. V shed 1 base and J shed 2 bases, with 4 bases lying between them. The length of the CDR3 is 13 residues. Here the CDR3 reads CASSQALTDTQYF. DNA for the CDR3: TGCGCCAGCAGCCAAGCACTCACAGATACGCAGTATTTT.

The chain employs TRBV19 and TRBJ1-2; TRBD1 might be the D (5 bases). Trimming cost V 6 bases and J 4 bases, with 21 bases left between them. CDR3 length: 16 residues. Per germline, CDR1 LNHDA and CDR2 SQIVND (reference sequence). The CDR3 DNA sequence: TGTGCCAGTAGACCTAAGGGGCAGTTCGAGGGCTATGGCTACACCTTC. Its protein is CASRPKGQFEGYGYTF.

This chain's CDR3 is CASSFTSVDIQYF. The CDR3 nucleotides are TGTGCCAGCAGCTTTACATCAGTGGACATTCAGTACTTC. The V gene is TRBV7-9, the J gene TRBJ2-4, with no clear D. This CDR3 is 13 amino acids long. V lost 3 bases and J 8 bases, leaving 11 bases between the germline ends. Germline V gene data show CDR1 as SEHNR and CDR2 as FQNEAQ (reference sequence).

V gene TRBV5-4 combines with J gene TRBJ2-5; tentatively, D is TRBD2 (5 bases). This CDR3 has 17 residues. Trimming stripped 1 base from V and 0 bases from J, with 16 bases between. Looked up from germline, CDR1 is SGHNT and CDR2 is YYREEE (reference sequence). The CDR3 DNA reads as TGTGCCAGCAGCTTGATCCCAGCGGAGACGTACCAAGAGACCCAGTACTTC. Encoded protein: CASSLIPAETYQETQYF.

The chain has TRBV2 and TRBJ1-4, with 8 positions matching TRBD1. V shed 5 bases and J 7 bases; nucleotides not matched to a gene: 6. Germline V gene lookup returns CDR1 SNHLY and CDR2 FYNNEI. This CDR3 comprises 14 residues. The CDR3 DNA is TGTGCCAGCAGTACCGGGACAGGTCTTGAAAAACTGTTTTTT. This codes for CASSTGTGLEKLFF.

The chain couples TRBV6-4 to TRBJ2-2; 7 bases line up with TRBD1. From germline, CDR1 is MRHNA and CDR2 SNTAGT. Trimming cost V 3 bases and J 6 bases; bases outside gene matches: 4. This CDR3 is built from 14 residues. The CDR3 is CASSEKGGAGELFF. CDR3 nucleotides: TGTGCCAGCAGTGAAAAAGGGGGCGCCGGGGAGCTGTTTTTT.

This clone appeared a few times. The rearrangement joins TRBV27 to TRBJ1-2, with D possibly matching TRBD1 (5 bases). Trimming left V 3 bases short and J 4 bases short, with 12 bases between. The V gene's germline CDR1 is MNHEY and CDR2 SMNVEV (reference sequence). This CDR3 is 14 amino acids long. In nucleotides, the CDR3 is TGTGCCAGCAGTTTTGGCTCAGGGTCCTATGGCTACACCTTC. Its translation is CASSFGSGSYGYTF.

This clone was recorded a few times. This chain links TRBV28 with TRBJ1-1; no clear D gene. The CDR3 extends over 14 amino acids. V shed 6 bases and J shed 1 base, with 12 bases lying between them. Germline CDR1 MDHEN, CDR2 SYDVKM. CDR3 in DNA: TGTGCCAGCAGACTAAGTGGTCCGAACACTGAAGCTTTCTTT. This codes for CASRLSGPNTEAFF.

This chain links TRBV29-1 with TRBJ2-3; the D gene is possibly TRBD1 (5 bases). In germline, CDR1 is SQVTM, CDR2 ANQGSEA. Trimming stripped 8 bases from V and 1 base from J, with 16 bases between. CDR3 length: 14 residues. CDR3 nucleotide sequence: TGCAGCTTCAACCCGGACACTGGCACAGATACGCAGTATTTT. Its protein is CSFNPDTGTDTQYF.

At least ten counts were recorded for this clone. The chain links TRBV29-1 to TRBJ2-2, with a possible D match to TRBD1 (6 bases). The CDR3 has 13 residues. V lost 4 bases and J lost 6, with 12 bases in between. The germline V gene has CDR1 SQVTM and CDR2 ANQGSEA. The CDR3 DNA reads TGCAGCGTTGGGACAGCCACCCCCGGGGAGCTGTTTTTT. This sequence encodes CSVGTATPGELFF.

This clone is a singleton in its sample. This sequence joins TRBV10-3 and TRBJ1-2; 7 bases are a match to TRBD1. Looked up from germline, CDR1 is ENHRY and CDR2 is SYGVKD. J was trimmed by 6 bases and V by 10 bases; bases with no gene match: 11. The CDR3 covers 13 residues. CDR3 amino acids: CATAEGAKDGYTF. CDR3 in DNA: TGTGCCACCGCCGAGGGGGCTAAGGATGGCTACACCTTC.

The J gene is TRBJ2-2, the V gene TRBV9; a weak D match, TRBD2 (6 bases). The germline V gene has CDR1 SGDLS and CDR2 YYNGEE. Trimming cost V 0 bases and J 2 bases, with 14 bases left between them. The CDR3 runs 17 residues. The CDR3 DNA sequence: TGTGCCAGCAGCGTAGTAGGAAGCGGGTCAAACACCGGGGAGCTGTTTTTT. It codes for CASSVVGSGSNTGELFF.

This rearrangement joins TRBV10-3 to TRBJ1-2; possible D gene TRBD1, 5 bases. V shed 3 bases and J shed 7 bases, with 15 bases lying between them. Germline-derived CDR1 and CDR2 are ENHRY and SYGVKD. CDR3 length equals 14 residues. CDR3 amino acids: CAISEGRQGGGYTF. DNA for the CDR3: TGTGCCATCAGTGAAGGGCGGCAGGGAGGTGGCTACACCTTC.

This chain joins TRBV7-2 and TRBJ2-7, with a weak D call TRBD2 (6 bases). Germline V lookup: CDR1 SGHTA, CDR2 FQGNSA. The CDR3 extends over 15 amino acids. The V gene lost 5 bases and the J gene lost 0 bases, with 14 bases spanning the gap. CDR3 sequence (DNA): TGTGCCAGCAGCCCAATTAGCGGAAGCTCCTACGAGCAGTACTTC. Protein product: CASSPISGSSYEQYF.

This clone was recorded many times. The chain carries TRBV5-1 and TRBJ2-2; 8 bases agree with TRBD2. The CDR3 covers 14 residues. Germline trimming cut 4 bases from V and 6 bases from J; bases unmatched to any gene: 5. CDR1 and CDR2 from the germline V gene are SGHRS and YFSETQ. As DNA, the CDR3 is TGCGCCAGCAGCCCGGGGGGGTTCCCCGGGGAGCTGTTTTTT. Its translation: CASSPGGFPGELFF.